This TCR beta chain was identified in a study of cytomegalovirus exposure and HLA in healthy donors. Study conclusions and caveats: More than 15,000 TCR beta sequences were associated with HLA alleles at 0.05 false discovery rate in a later analysis. Among the sequence variants, a highly shared cluster was likely an artifact of sequencing.

Concerning this clone itself: Its specificity is unknown.

The V and J ends lost 5 bases and 5 bases respectively, with 7 bases between them. CDR3 length: 12 residues. Germline V gene sequence: CDR1 MDHEN, CDR2 SYDVKM. The primer mix had 60 Vbeta and 13 Jbeta primers. This table comes from immunoSEQ multiplex PCR, and its TCRdb copy is limited to in-frame clones, with some not included. This table has about 190,000 clones, about 77% appearing once. Sequenced material: PBMCs. The V and J genes are TRBV28 and TRBJ1-5, with D tentatively TRBD1 (5 bases). This receptor was obtained from a woman aged 25 to 39 in good health and CMV-seropositive. The CDR3 region has the DNA TGTGCCAGCAGTAGGGGATATCAGCCCCAGCATTTT. Amino acids: CASSRGYQPQHF.